A single sample gave rise to the 31 T cell receptor beta chains below, sequenced in a study of CD8 T cells in ankylosing spondylitis (dated by TCRdb to between 2016 and 2019). Library creation used 5' RACE. Sequencing was carried out with an Illumina HiSeq 2500. TCRdb applied fastp at Q25 and MiXCR to the public reads, then kept only in-frame beta chains. Rows are unified per CDR3 protein, each entry keeping the most common DNA and genes. The sample has roughly 230,000 distinct CDR3 sequences on record, around 8% of them singletons. Roughly 4.9% of the sample lies in the top ten. Source material: blood, either unsorted or a sorted T cell fraction (not recorded which). The receptor source for this set is a female donor with ankylosing spondylitis or in good health (not recorded which).

This clonotype was counted ten times or more. The V call is TRBV7-2, the J call TRBJ2-7, with D perhaps TRBD1 or TRBD2 (5 bases each). With 8 bases removed from V and 7 bases from J, the gap between germline ends came to 21 bases. Germline loops: CDR1 SGHTA, CDR2 FQGNSA. CDR3 length: 14 residues. In nucleotides, the CDR3 is TGTGCCAGCGGCCTTACTAGGGGCAGTCTGGAGCAGTACTTC. It codes for CASGLTRGSLEQYF.

This clonotype came up many times. The chain uses TRBV5-1 and TRBJ2-5; the match to TRBD1 covers 9 bases. J gave up 4 bases and V 4 bases, and 11 bases lay outside the gene matches. CDR1 and CDR2 from the germline V gene are SGHRS and YFSETQ. The CDR3 sequence is 16 residues long. Here the CDR3 DNA reads TGCGCCAGCAGCCCCCTAAAACAGGGGGCGCGAGAGACCCAGTACTTC. It yields the protein CASSPLKQGARETQYF.

The chain employs TRBV6-1 and TRBJ1-5; TRBD1 aligns across 11 bases. Germline lookup yields CDR1 MNHNS and CDR2 SASEGT. V trimming: 1 base; J trimming: 5 bases; junction bases outside the gene matches: 4. There are 16 residues in the CDR3. The CDR3 region is CASSEEDRGRDQPQHF. DNA for the CDR3: TGTGCCAGCAGTGAAGAGGACAGGGGGCGCGATCAGCCCCAGCATTTT.

At least ten counts were recorded for this clonotype. The V call is TRBV5-1, the J call TRBJ2-7; 10 positions agree with TRBD1. CDR3 size: 14 residues. Germline CDR1 is SGHRS and CDR2 is YFSETQ. The trim removed 4 bases at V and 6 bases at J, leaving 7 bases unmatched. The CDR3 sequence is CASSPGTGASEQYF. The CDR3 nucleotides are TGCGCCAGCAGCCCTGGGACAGGGGCAAGCGAGCAGTACTTC.

This clonotype has just a few counts. V is TRBV20-1 and J is TRBJ2-7; D is tentatively TRBD1 or TRBD2 (6 bases each). V lost 3 bases and J lost 1, with 16 bases in between. There are 15 residues in the CDR3. CDR1 DFQATT and CDR2 SNEGSKA come from the germline V gene (reference sequence). The CDR3 nucleotides are TGCAGTGCTAGTCCTAGCGACAGGTTTTCCTACGAGCAGTACTTC. Translating gives CSASPSDRFSYEQYF.

This clonotype was seen repeatedly, ten times or more. The V and J genes are TRBV6-5 and TRBJ2-2; D not certain. Germline values: CDR1 MNHEY, CDR2 SVGAGI. The CDR3 length is 13 residues. V lost 3 bases, J lost 6 bases, and 8 bases lay in between. In DNA, the CDR3 is TGTGCCAGCAGTTATAAGAGCGCCGGGGAGCTGTTTTTT. Translating it yields CASSYKSAGELFF.

The chain has TRBV11-3 and TRBJ2-2; TRBD2 is a possible D gene (6 bases). The CDR3 length is 15 residues. Germline CDR1 reads SGHNT; CDR2 reads YENEEA. V lost 3 bases, J lost 0 bases, and 8 bases lay in between. The CDR3 nucleotides are TGTGCCAGCAGCTTCGGGACTCCGAACACCGGGGAGCTGTTTTTT. This gives the protein CASSFGTPNTGELFF.

On this clonotype itself: It may be a read error: a sequence one base away is much more abundant. The chain employs TRBV27 and TRBJ2-1, with D possibly being TRBD1 or TRBD2 (5 bases each). V lost 4 bases to trimming and J lost 7 bases, with 17 bases between them. Per germline, CDR1 MNHEY and CDR2 SMNVEV (reference sequence). The CDR3 sequence is 15 residues long. This CDR3 is CASSSGRLATNEQFF. The CDR3 DNA sequence: TGTGCCAGCAGTTCAGGGCGTCTAGCCACGAATGAGCAGTTCTTC.

This clonotype was counted ten times or more. Without the conserved terminal phenylalanine or tryptophan, this CDR3 likely stems from a read error. The gene calls are TRBV6-5 and TRBJ2-3; TRBD2 is a possible D gene (5 bases). V was shortened by 2 bases and J by 1 base, with 10 bases between the two germline ends. Germline assignment: CDR1 MNHEY and CDR2 SVGAGI. The CDR3 spans 15 residues. The chain's CDR3 is CASSYRGQGTDTQYL. The CDR3 DNA reads TGTGCCAGCAGTTACCGAGGGCAAGGCACAGATACGCAGTATCTT.

This clonotype was recorded at least ten times. The CDR3 spells CASSFGQGAGTGELFF. The CDR3 bases are TGTGCCAGCAGTTTTGGACAGGGGGCGGGCACCGGGGAGCTGTTTTTT. This rearrangement joins TRBV2 to TRBJ2-2, with 11 bases matching TRBD1. The J segment lost 4 bases and the V segment lost 5 bases, leaving 6 bases of the junction unmatched. The germline CDR1 and CDR2 sequences are SNHLY and FYNNEI. The CDR3 consists of 16 residues.

This clonotype appeared many times. The chain uses TRBV7-8 and TRBJ2-1; the match to TRBD1 covers 10 bases. This CDR3 contains 15 residues. Trimming at V came to 0 bases and at J to 6 bases, leaving 2 bases not matched to a gene. Looked up from germline, CDR1 is SGHVS and CDR2 is FQNEAQ. CDR3 nucleotide sequence: TGTGCCAGCAGCTTAGCTAGACAGGGGGCCAATGAGCAGTTCTTC. Amino acids: CASSLARQGANEQFF.

This clonotype was seen repeatedly, ten times or more. The V call is TRBV7-9, the J call TRBJ2-7; 11 bases are a match to TRBD2. CDR1 and CDR2 from the germline V gene are SEHNR and FQNEAQ (reference sequence). CDR3 length: 17 residues. The junction had 8 bases not matched to a gene; V was cut back by 4 bases and J by 0 bases. The CDR3 loop reads CASSYSGLAENSYEQYF. For the CDR3, the DNA is TGTGCCAGCAGCTATTCGGGACTAGCGGAGAACTCCTACGAGCAGTACTTC.

V usage is TRBV4-1 and J usage is TRBJ1-3; D uncertain. Per the germline V gene, CDR1 is MGHRA and CDR2 is YSYEKL. Trimming left V 0 bases short and J 0 bases short, with 9 bases between. The CDR3 loop spans 16 amino acids. The CDR3 region is CASSQDLALSGNTIYF. CDR3 nucleotide sequence: TGCGCCAGCAGCCAAGATCTGGCGCTCTCTGGAAACACCATATATTTT.

This clonotype has ten or more counts. The chain links TRBV12-3 or TRBV12-4 to TRBJ2-1, with 9 bases fitting TRBD2. The CDR3 runs 15 residues. V trimming: 2 bases; J trimming: 9 bases; junction bases outside the gene matches: 8. The CDR3 sequence: CASSLRAGGPREQFF. The CDR3 nucleotides read TGTGCCAGCAGTTTAAGGGCGGGAGGGCCACGTGAGCAGTTCTTC.

Concerning this clonotype itself: This may stem from a read error, because a much larger clone lies one nucleotide away. CDR3 DNA sequence: TGTGCCAGCAGCTCCGAGACAGGGCTTGGATCCCTCCACTTT. Translated: CASSSETGLGSLHF. The chain joins TRBV7-6 to TRBJ1-6, with 7 nucleotides matching TRBD1. The CDR3 is 14 residues long. The germline CDR1 and CDR2 sequences are SGHVS and FNYEAQ. The V gene end was trimmed by 4 bases and the J gene end by 14 bases; junction bases not matched to a gene: 11.

This clonotype was detected ten times or more. V and J are TRBV12-5 and TRBJ2-3; D may match TRBD1 or TRBD2 (5 bases each). Trimming removed 2 bases at V and 0 bases at J, with 6 bases between. The CDR3 extends over 14 amino acids. Germline values: CDR1 LGHNT, CDR2 FRNRAP. The CDR3, as DNA: TGTGCTAGTGGTTTGAGGGACAGCACAGATACGCAGTATTTT. Its translation: CASGLRDSTDTQYF.

This clonotype was picked up many times. V is TRBV5-1 and J is TRBJ2-2, with D uncertain. The CDR3 sequence is 15 residues long. Per germline, CDR1 SGHRS and CDR2 YFSETQ. The V and J ends lost 4 bases and 5 bases respectively, with 15 bases between them. CDR3 loop: CASSPTGSRTGELFF. In DNA, the CDR3 is TGCGCCAGCAGCCCTACCGGTTCCCGGACCGGGGAGCTGTTTTTT. Variable domain in full (rest from reference TRBV5-1 and TRBJ2-2): KAGVTQTPRYLIKTRGQQVTLSCSPISGHRSVSWYQQTPGQGLQFLFEYFSETQRNKGNFPGRFSGRQFSNSRSEMNVSTLELGDSALYLCASSPTGSRTGELFFGEGSRLTVL.

This clonotype was detected only a few times. With a much larger clone just one base away, this may be a read error. The chain has TRBV9 and TRBJ2-5; the match to TRBD1 covers 9 bases. CDR1 SGDLS and CDR2 YYNGEE come from the germline V gene. V shed 4 bases and J 4 bases; nucleotides not matched to a gene: 20. The CDR3 loop spans 19 amino acids. CDR3 sequence: CASSSSWGGQGKGGETQYF. The DNA of the CDR3 is TGTGCCAGCAGCTCCTCATGGGGGGGACAGGGAAAAGGTGGAGAGACCCAGTACTTC.

This clonotype was recorded many times. The genes are TRBV23-1 and TRBJ2-1, with D unclear. TRBV23-1 is identified as an open reading frame with a role that is uncertain. The V end was cut by 0 bases, the J end by 3 bases, with 12 bases between. The CDR3 extends over 16 amino acids. The CDR3 reads CASSQSSQNDYNEQFF. For the CDR3, the DNA is TGCGCCAGCAGTCAATCGAGCCAGAACGACTACAATGAGCAGTTCTTC.

Regarding this clonotype: This may arise from a read error, as a much more abundant clone is one base away. The chain has TRBV3-1 and TRBJ1-2; D is perhaps TRBD1 (5 bases). CDR1 LGHDT and CDR2 YNNKEL come from the germline V gene (reference sequence). The CDR3 consists of 13 residues. Written as DNA, the CDR3 is TGTGTCAGCAGCCGGGACCCCACATATGGCTACACCTTC. Translated, it gives CVSSRDPTYGYTF. The full variable domain, completed using reference TRBV3-1 and TRBJ1-2, is DTAVSQTPKYLVTQMGNDKSIKCEQNLGHDTMYWYKQDSKKFLKIMFSYNNKELIINETVPNRFSPKSPDKAHLNLHINSLELGDSAVYFCVSSRDPTYGYTFGSGTRLTVV.

This clonotype was recorded at least ten times. V gene TRBV10-3 combines with J gene TRBJ1-4; TRBD1 might be the D (5 bases). Germline CDR1 and CDR2: ENHRY and SYGVKD. CDR3 length equals 15 residues. The V and J ends lost 11 bases and 5 bases respectively, with 21 bases between them. CDR3 nucleotide sequence: TGTGCCGTATCACCGGCGGGACGGTGGAATGAAAAACTGTTTTTT. Protein product: CAVSPAGRWNEKLFF.

This clonotype was detected ten times or more. CDR3 residues: CSVDQDRVGTQYF. The CDR3 DNA sequence: TGCAGCGTTGATCAGGACAGGGTTGGGACCCAGTACTTC. V and J are TRBV29-1 and TRBJ2-5, with TRBD1 matching 8 bases. The J segment lost 7 bases and the V segment lost 3 bases, leaving 7 bases of the junction unmatched. Germline CDR1 reads SQVTM; CDR2 reads ANQGSEA. The CDR3 has 13 amino acids.

This clonotype was picked up many times. This chain joins TRBV7-2 and TRBJ2-7; 7 bases fit TRBD2. With 1 base clipped from V and 0 bases from J, the junction kept 3 bases outside the gene matches. The germline gives CDR1 SGHTA, CDR2 FQGNSA. The CDR3 runs to 15 residues. The CDR3: CASSLEGGSSYEQYF. CDR3 bases: TGTGCCAGCAGCTTAGAAGGCGGGAGCTCCTACGAGCAGTACTTC.

This clonotype came up many times. The chain is built from TRBV12-3 or TRBV12-4 and TRBJ2-3, with D uncertain. This CDR3 has 14 residues. V lost 1 base to trimming and J lost 3 bases, with 8 bases between them. CDR3 nucleotides: TGTGCCAGCAGTTTAGAGGGTTGGACAGATACGCAGTATTTT. Translation gives CASSLEGWTDTQYF.

This clonotype was found a few times. This chain uses TRBV6-2 or TRBV6-3 with TRBJ2-1; D might be TRBD2 (5 bases). Germline loops: CDR1 MNHEY, CDR2 SVGEGT. The V end lost 6 bases, the J end lost 3 bases, and 9 bases lay between the germline ends. This CDR3 spans 13 amino acids. In DNA, the CDR3 is TGTGCCAGCAGAGGGAGCCTCTACAATGAGCAGTTCTTC. Translated: CASRGSLYNEQFF.

This clonotype has more than one count but fewer than ten. The chain uses TRBV18 and TRBJ2-6; D call uncertain. V lost 5 bases and J lost 0, with 11 bases in between. The V gene's germline CDR1 is KGHSH and CDR2 LQKENI. The CDR3 totals 16 residues. CDR3 residues: CASSYAVPSGANVLTF. The CDR3 DNA reads TGTGCCAGCTCATATGCCGTCCCCTCTGGGGCCAACGTCCTGACTTTC.

There are many counts of this clonotype. This chain joins TRBV11-2 and TRBJ2-7, with D unresolved. This CDR3 region has 14 residues. Trimming took 6 bases from V and 2 from J, leaving 14 bases between them. Germline-derived CDR1 and CDR2 are SGHAT and FQNNGV. Here the CDR3 DNA reads TGTGCCAGCAGTCCCTCCCCAGGAACCTACGAGCAGTACTTC. Amino acids: CASSPSPGTYEQYF.

Ten or more counts support this clonotype. The V gene is TRBV19, the J gene TRBJ2-5, with D possibly being TRBD2 (6 bases). Germline V gives CDR1 LNHDA, CDR2 SQIVND (reference sequence). Trimming left V 6 bases short and J 5 bases short, with 13 bases between. The length of the CDR3 is 13 residues. The CDR3 loop reads CASSNLAMETQYF. The CDR3 coding sequence is TGTGCCAGTAGCAACCTAGCGATGGAGACCCAGTACTTC.

The genes are TRBV7-9 and TRBJ1-2; D not resolved. This CDR3 spans 15 amino acids. The V and J ends lost 2 bases and 3 bases respectively, with 13 bases between them. In germline, CDR1 is SEHNR, CDR2 FQNEAQ (reference sequence). CDR3 bases: TGTGCCAGCAGCTTATTCAGGATGGGCGACTATGGCTACACCTTC. This gives the protein CASSLFRMGDYGYTF.

This clonotype was observed a few times. V usage is TRBV29-1 and J usage is TRBJ1-1, with 9 bases aligning to TRBD1. There are 16 residues in the CDR3. J was trimmed by 0 bases and V by 6 bases; bases with no gene match: 11. From germline, CDR1 is SQVTM and CDR2 ANQGSEA. The CDR3 DNA follows: TGCAGCGTGTCCGGGACAGGGTCCTTCATGAACACTGAAGCTTTCTTT. Translated, it gives CSVSGTGSFMNTEAFF.

V gene TRBV2 combines with J gene TRBJ2-7, with 8 bases that match TRBD2. There are 15 residues in the CDR3. With V trimmed by 4 bases and J by 0 bases, 5 bases remained unmatched. The germline gives CDR1 SNHLY, CDR2 FYNNEI. In DNA form, the CDR3 reads TGTGCCAGCAGTGTACTAGCGGCAATCTCCTACGAGCAGTACTTC. Protein: CASSVLAAISYEQYF.